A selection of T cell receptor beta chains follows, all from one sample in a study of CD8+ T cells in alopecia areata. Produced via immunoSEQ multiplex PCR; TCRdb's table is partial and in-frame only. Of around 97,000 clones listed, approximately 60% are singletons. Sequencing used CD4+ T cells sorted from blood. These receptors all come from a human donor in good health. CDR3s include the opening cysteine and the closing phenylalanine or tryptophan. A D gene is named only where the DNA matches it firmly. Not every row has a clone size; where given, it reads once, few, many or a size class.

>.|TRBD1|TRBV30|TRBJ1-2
TGTGCCTGGAGTCCTGGACAGGGGTACTATGGCTACACCTTC
CAWSPGQGYYGYTF
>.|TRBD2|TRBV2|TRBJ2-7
TGTGCCAGCAGTCCCCGGGACTACAACGAGCAGTACTTC
CASSPRDYNEQYF
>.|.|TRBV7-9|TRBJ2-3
TGTGCCAGCAGCCAGGACGGCACAGATACGCAGTATTTT
CASSQDGTDTQYF
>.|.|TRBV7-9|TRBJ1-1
TGTGCCAGCAGCCCCCTGCTAAACACTGAAGCTTTCTTT
CASSPLLNTEAFF
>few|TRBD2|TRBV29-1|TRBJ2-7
TGCAGCGTTGAAGGTGGGAGGGGACAGCAGTACTTC
CSVEGGRGQQYF
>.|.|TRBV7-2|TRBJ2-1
TGTGCCATCACGCCTGGCGTTTACAATGAGCAGTTCTTC
CAITPGVYNEQFF
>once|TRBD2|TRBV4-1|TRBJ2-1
TGCGCCAGCAGCCAAGAAACAGCGGGGGCTTCCTCCTACAATGAGCAGTTCTTC
CASSQETAGASSYNEQFF
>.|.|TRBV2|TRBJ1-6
TGTGCCAGCAGTGAATTTTATTCACCCCTCCACTTT
CASSEFYSPLHF
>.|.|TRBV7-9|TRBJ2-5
TGTGCCAGCAGCCCCTCTCCCTGGTATAGGATGGTGGAGACCCAGTACTTC
CASSPSPWYRMVETQYF
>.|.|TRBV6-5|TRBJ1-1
TGTGCCAGCAGAAGTGGGGGTCGGACTGAAGCTTTCTTT
CASRSGGRTEAFF
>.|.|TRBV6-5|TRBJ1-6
TGTGCCAGCAGTTACGTCAGGGAGGATTCACCCCTCCACTTT
CASSYVREDSPLHF
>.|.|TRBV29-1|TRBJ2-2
TGCAGCGTTGATTGGCTAGTTGGCACCGGGGAGCTGTTTTTT
CSVDWLVGTGELFF
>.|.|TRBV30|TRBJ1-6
TGTGCCTGGAGGTACCCTGTTCAGGGGCGGCCAACGTATAATTCACCCCTCCACTTT
CAWRYPVQGRPTYNSPLHF
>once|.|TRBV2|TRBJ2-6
TGTGCCAGCAGTTCCCGTAGGACGAGGCGCGGGGCCAACGTCCTGACTTTC
CASSSRRTRRGANVLTF
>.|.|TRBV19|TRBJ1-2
TGTGCCAGTAGTACGGGGCGGACCTATGGCTACACCTTC
CASSTGRTYGYTF
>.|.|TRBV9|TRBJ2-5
TGTGCCAGCAGCGGAACCATGCGGGGAGCCCAAGAGACCCAGTACTTC
CASSGTMRGAQETQYF
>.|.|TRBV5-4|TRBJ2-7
TGTGCCAGCAGCTTGGCGGGAACCCGAGCCCACGAGCAGTACTTC
CASSLAGTRAHEQYF
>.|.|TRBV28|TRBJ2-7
TGTGCCAGCAGTTCTCCACATGCGGTTTCCTACGAGCAGTACTTC
CASSSPHAVSYEQYF
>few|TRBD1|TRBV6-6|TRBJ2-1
TGTGCCAGCAGTTACACTGGGGACAGGCAAAATGAGCAGTTCTTC
CASSYTGDRQNEQFF
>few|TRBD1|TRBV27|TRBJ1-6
TGTGCCAGCAGTAAACAGGGGGCAATTGATTCACCCCTCCACTTT
CASSKQGAIDSPLHF
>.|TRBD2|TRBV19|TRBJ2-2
TGTGCCAGTGGGAAGGAGCGGGGGGGCGGCGGGGAGCTGTTTTTT
CASGKERGGGGELFF
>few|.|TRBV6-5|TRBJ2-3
TGTGCCAGCAGTTACTCGAGGGAGGGGACAACAGATACGCAGTATTTT
CASSYSREGTTDTQYF
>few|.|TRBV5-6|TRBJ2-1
TGTGCCAGCAGCTTTCGGCAGGTCTACAATGAGCAGTTCTTC
CASSFRQVYNEQFF
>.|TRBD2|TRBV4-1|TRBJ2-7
TGCGCCAGCAGCCAGCAACTAGCGGGCTGGAGCTCCTACGAGCAGTACTTC
CASSQQLAGWSSYEQYF
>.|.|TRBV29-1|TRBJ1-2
TGCAGCGTTGAAGATAGGCAGGGCGGGGATGGCTACACCTTC
CSVEDRQGGDGYTF
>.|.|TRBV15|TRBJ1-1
TGTGCCACCAGCAGCTATACAGGATCCATGAACACTGAAGCTTTCTTT
CATSSYTGSMNTEAFF
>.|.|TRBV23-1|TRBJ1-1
TGCGCCAGCAGGAGTGAAGCTTTCTTT
CASRSEAFF
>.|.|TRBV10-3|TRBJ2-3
TGTGCCACCCGGGAGGGACAGGGTTTCACAGATACGCAGTATTTT
CATREGQGFTDTQYF
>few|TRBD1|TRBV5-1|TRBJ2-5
TGCGCCAGCAGCTCGGGACAGCAAGAGACCCAGTACTTC
CASSSGQQETQYF
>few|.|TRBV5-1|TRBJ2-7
TGCGCCAGCAGCCTGACAGTCGCAGCATCGACCCTCTCCTACGAGCAGTACTTC
CASSLTVAASTLSYEQYF
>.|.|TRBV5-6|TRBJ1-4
TGTGCCAGCAGTCCTAAACCGACTAATGAAAAACTGTTTTTT
CASSPKPTNEKLFF
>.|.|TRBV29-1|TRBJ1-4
TGCAGCGTCCTATACAGGGCGGATGAAAAACTGTTTTTT
CSVLYRADEKLFF
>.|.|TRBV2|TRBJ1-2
TGTGCCAGCAGTGAACAGGGCAAAGGTAGCGGTGGCTACACCTTC
CASSEQGKGSGGYTF
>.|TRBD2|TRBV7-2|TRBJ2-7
TGTGCCAGCAGCTCCGAGCGGGGGCCCCACGAGCAGTACTTC
CASSSERGPHEQYF